This TCR beta chain is drawn from a study of blood T cell repertoires in COVID-19. The wider study: In Cohort 3, a recovered donor had either two negative PCRs, clearance, or symptom resolution.

Some clones are missing from TCRdb's copy, which holds only in-frame ones; the method was immunoSEQ multiplex PCR. The table lists approximately 210,000 clones, around 87% of them singletons. V trimming: 7 bases; J trimming: 12 bases; junction bases outside the gene matches: 8. Per germline, CDR1 MNHEY and CDR2 SMNVEV (reference sequence). This CDR3 comprises 11 residues. The sequence came from a man aged 25-45 years in a cohort exposed to, infected with or recovered from COVID-19 (not recorded which). Sample: PBMCs or T cells enriched from blood (not recorded which). This chain links TRBV27 with TRBJ1-1; 7 bases are shared with TRBD1. This CDR3 is CASTEGAQTFF. DNA of the CDR3: TGTGCCAGCACTGAGGGGGCGCAGACTTTCTTT.